This T cell receptor (beta chain) is from a study of blood T cell repertoires in COVID-19. This table comes from immunoSEQ multiplex PCR, and its TCRdb copy is limited to in-frame clones, with some not included. Among some 150,000 clones listed, approximately 73% were seen once. Sequencing was carried out using peripheral blood. This clonotype originated in a man aged 55 to 70 with acute or convalescent COVID-19.

CDR3 nucleotides: TGTGCCTGGAGCCCATTCGGCGGCCTACAAGAGACCCAGTACTTC. Its protein is CAWSPFGGLQETQYF. This chain uses TRBV30 with TRBJ2-5; D is unclear. The CDR3 extends over 15 amino acids. CDR1 is GTSNPN, CDR2 SVGIG, per germline (reference sequence). V was shortened by 3 bases and J by 2 bases, with 16 bases between the two germline ends. The complete variable domain, with remaining parts taken from reference TRBV30 and TRBJ2-5, reads SQTIHQWPATLVQPVGSPLSLECTVEGTSNPNLYWYRQAAGRGLQLLFYSVGIGQISSEVPQNLSASRPQDRQFILSSKKLLLSDSGFYLCAWSPFGGLQETQYFGPGTRLLVL.